One sample yielded the 32 T cell receptor beta chains listed below, sequenced in a study of T cell changes during pregnancy in multiple sclerosis. Sequencing used immunoSEQ multiplex PCR; TCRdb keeps in-frame clones, though not all of them. The table has tens of thousands of clones, 85% to 95% seen once. Source: peripheral blood, taken after pregnancy. These receptors were taken from a female donor with multiple sclerosis, enrolled in a pregnancy study.

The CDR3, as DNA: TGTGCCAGCAGCCGGCAGGGCTATGGCTACACCTTC. Protein: CASSRQGYGYTF. The rearrangement joins TRBV5-8 to TRBJ1-2; a weak D match, TRBD1 (5 bases). The CDR3 contains 12 residues. Trimming removed 4 bases at V and 4 bases at J, with 8 bases between. The germline gives CDR1 SGHTS, CDR2 YDEGEE.

The chain is built from TRBV4-1 and TRBJ2-1; 7 nucleotides agree with TRBD2. The CDR3 loop spans 18 amino acids. Per the germline V gene, CDR1 is MGHRA and CDR2 is YSYEKL. Trimming at V came to 0 bases and at J to 2 bases, leaving 10 bases not matched to a gene. CDR3 DNA sequence: TGCGCCAGCAGCCAAGATCCTTATTGGGCGGGGGCCTACAATGAGCAGTTCTTC. Protein: CASSQDPYWAGAYNEQFF.

Written as DNA, the CDR3 is TGTGCCACCAGGGTCACTGACGAGCAGTACTTC. Translation gives CATRVTDEQYF. This sequence joins TRBV19 and TRBJ2-7, with a possible D match to TRBD1 (5 bases). The CDR3 spans 11 residues. The germline CDR1 and CDR2 sequences are LNHDA and SQIVND (reference sequence). V gave up 10 bases and J gave up 5 bases, with 12 bases separating them. The entire variable domain, with the rest obtained from reference TRBV19 and TRBJ2-7, is as follows: DGGITQSPKYLFRKEGQNVTLSCEQNLNHDAMYWYRQDPGQGLRLIYYSQIVNDFQKGDIAEGYSVSREKKESFPLTVTSAQKNPTAFYLCATRVTDEQYFGPGTRLTVT.

The rearrangement uses TRBV6-5 and TRBJ1-6; D perhaps matches TRBD1 (6 bases). V lost 6 bases and J lost 9, with 15 bases in between. Germline V lookup: CDR1 MNHEY, CDR2 SVGAGI. The CDR3 consists of 14 residues. CDR3 nucleotide sequence: TGTGCCAGCAGGGACAGCTTATCACGTTCACCCCTCCACTTT. This translates into CASRDSLSRSPLHF.

V and J are TRBV15 and TRBJ2-3, with 11 positions matching TRBD2. Trimming took 3 bases from V and 0 from J; bases not matched to a gene: 8. The CDR3 has 18 residues. Germline assignment: CDR1 LNHNV and CDR2 YYDKDF (reference sequence). CDR3 amino acids: CATSRGTSGQFSTDTQYF. The CDR3 region has the DNA TGTGCCACCAGCAGGGGGACTAGCGGCCAATTTAGCACAGATACGCAGTATTTT.

V and J are TRBV6-5 and TRBJ1-6; 7 bases match TRBD1. The germline CDR1 and CDR2 sequences are MNHEY and SVGAGI. The ends lost 4 bases at V and 2 bases at J; junction bases unmatched: 5. The CDR3 covers 16 residues. The CDR3, as DNA: TGTGCCAGCAGTTTACAGGGGCTCACCTATAATTCACCCCTCCACTTT. This translates into CASSLQGLTYNSPLHF.

Concerning this clone: One end of the junction varies from germline; a read error may be responsible. The genes are TRBV7-7 and TRBJ2-5; 14 bases map to TRBD2. The CDR3 is 16 amino acids. Germline loops: CDR1 SSHAT, CDR2 FNYEAQ (reference sequence). CDR3 sequence reads: CASSLGLAGGQETQYF. The CDR3 region has the DNA TGTGCTAGCAGCTTAGGACTAGCGGGGGGTCAAGAGACCCAGTACTTC.

For this clone: The junction departs from germline at one end; a sequencing error may be responsible. The chain uses TRBV2 and TRBJ2-1; 8 bases agree with TRBD2. This CDR3 is 14 amino acids long. Per the germline V gene, CDR1 is SNHLY and CDR2 is FYNNEI. CDR3 coding DNA: TGTGCCAGCAGGGAAGGACTAGCCCACAATGAGCAGTTCTTC. Translating gives CASREGLAHNEQFF.

This chain uses TRBV2 with TRBJ2-5; 9 bases map to TRBD1. The CDR3 contains 14 residues. The germline V gene encodes CDR1 SNHLY and CDR2 FYNNEI. Losses at the gene ends were 6 bases for V and 1 base for J; bases not matched to a gene: 3. In nucleotides, the CDR3 is TGTGCCAGCAGGGACAGGGGCCCCCAAGAGACCCAGTACTTC. This sequence encodes CASRDRGPQETQYF.

The chain employs TRBV21-1 and TRBJ1-5. TRBV21-1 is marked as a pseudogene. CDR3 size: 15 residues. The CDR3 sequence is CADPGPRERNQPQHF. CDR3 bases: TGTGCCGACCCCGGACCCCGGGAAAGAAATCAGCCCCAGCATTTT.

The V gene is TRBV9, the J gene TRBJ2-7, with 9 bases lining up with TRBD2. CDR1 and CDR2 (germline): SGDLS, YYNGEE. J gave up 3 bases and V 3 bases, and 4 bases lay outside the gene matches. The CDR3 runs 14 residues. CDR3 DNA sequence: TGTGCCAGCAGCGCGGCAGCGGGGGGCTACGAGCAGTACTTC. This codes for CASSAAAGGYEQYF.

This clone was observed a few times. The J gene is TRBJ2-4, the V gene TRBV7-2; no firm D call. Per the germline V gene, CDR1 is SGHTA and CDR2 is FQGNSA. V gave up 4 bases and J gave up 6 bases, with 4 bases separating them. This CDR3 has 11 amino acids. The CDR3 loop reads CASSSGNIQYF. CDR3 sequence (DNA): TGTGCCAGCAGCTCCGGAAACATTCAGTACTTC.

This chain connects TRBV6-1 to TRBJ2-7; possibly TRBD1 for D (6 bases). The CDR3 sequence is 15 residues long. Germline V gives CDR1 MNHNS, CDR2 SASEGT. V lost 0 bases and J lost 2, with 11 bases in between. CDR3 protein: CASSEALHRAYEQYF. The DNA of the CDR3 is TGTGCCAGCAGTGAAGCTCTTCACAGGGCCTACGAGCAGTACTTC.

V and J are TRBV12-5 and TRBJ1-3, with D possibly TRBD1 on 5 matching bases. The CDR3 has 14 residues. Germline-derived CDR1 and CDR2 are LGHNT and FRNRAP. Trimming took off 7 bases at V and 2 bases at J, with 12 bases between the two ends. CDR3 DNA sequence: TGTGCTAGTGCCTGGGGCCGGGCTGGAAACACCATATATTTT. As protein: CASAWGRAGNTIYF.

A single count supports this clone. The chain employs TRBV7-3 and TRBJ2-1, with 7 bases identical to TRBD1. After removal of 2 bases from V and 4 bases from J, the junction contained 5 bases not matched to a gene. CDR3 size: 15 residues. Per germline, CDR1 SGHTA and CDR2 FQGTGA. CDR3 sequence: CASSLLSGGYNEQFF. The CDR3 DNA sequence: TGTGCCAGCAGCTTACTCTCAGGGGGATACAATGAGCAGTTCTTC. Combining the CDR3 with reference TRBV7-3 and TRBJ2-1 gives the whole variable domain GAGVSQTPSNKVTEKGKYVELRCDPISGHTALYWYRQSLGQGPEFLIYFQGTGAADDSGLPNDRFFAVRPEGSVSTLKIQRTERGDSAVYLCASSLLSGGYNEQFFGPGTRLTVL.

The chain combines TRBV29-1 with TRBJ2-3; 10 bases map to TRBD1. Unmatched junction bases numbered 10, after V lost 2 bases and J lost 5 bases. The CDR3 totals 16 residues. Germline-derived CDR1 and CDR2 are SQVTM and ANQGSEA. The CDR3 nucleotides are TGCAGCGTTGAAAAAGCGGGACAGGGGCCCGGAGATACGCAGTATTTT. Protein product: CSVEKAGQGPGDTQYF.

CDR3 DNA: TGTGCCAGTAGTATGAAGCCTGTGACAGGTGGGACTGAAGCTTTCTTT. It encodes CASSMKPVTGGTEAFF. The rearrangement uses TRBV19 and TRBJ1-1, with a weak D call TRBD1 (6 bases). Germline lookup yields CDR1 LNHDA and CDR2 SQIVND (reference sequence). Trimming pared 3 bases from V and 5 bases from J, leaving 19 bases between. The CDR3 totals 16 residues.

V is TRBV18 and J is TRBJ1-2; D call uncertain. Germline CDR1 is KGHSH and CDR2 is LQKENI. With 8 bases removed from V and 8 bases from J, the gap between germline ends came to 21 bases. CDR3 length equals 14 residues. The DNA for the CDR3 is TGTGCCAGCCCCCGGGGAACTGACCTCTGGGGCTACACCTTC. Its translation is CASPRGTDLWGYTF.

The chain is built from TRBV6-6 and TRBJ2-7; TRBD1 is a possible D gene (5 bases). Deletions cut 8 bases from V and 7 bases from J, with 21 bases between. Germline lookup yields CDR1 MNHNY and CDR2 SVGAGI (reference sequence). This CDR3 contains 14 residues. The DNA of the CDR3 is TGTGCCAGCGCGACCTTCCCTGGTTCAGGGGAGCAGTACTTC. It codes for CASATFPGSGEQYF.

This clone showed up just once. The chain recombines TRBV2 with TRBJ2-4, with 10 nucleotides matching TRBD1. Trimming removed 6 bases from V and 7 bases from J; junction bases left unmatched: 0. The germline gives CDR1 SNHLY, CDR2 FYNNEI. The CDR3 loop spans 12 amino acids. As DNA, the CDR3 is TGTGCCAGCAGGACAGGGGGCAACATTCAGTACTTC. Amino acid sequence: CASRTGGNIQYF.

This clone has just one count. The chain recombines TRBV7-3 with TRBJ1-1, with TRBD1 matching 8 bases. V was clipped by 4 bases and J by 2 bases; unmatched bases: 3. There are 14 residues in the CDR3. Germline CDR1 SGHTA, CDR2 FQGTGA. CDR3 nucleotides: TGTGCCAGCAGCTCTGGGACAGGCAACACTGAAGCTTTCTTT. It encodes CASSSGTGNTEAFF.

The chain carries TRBV21-1 and TRBJ2-1; TRBD1, as called in the table, went unchecked against the DNA. TRBV21-1 is a pseudogene. The CDR3 has 14 amino acids. Written as DNA, the CDR3 is TGTGCCAGCAGCAAAGCGACAGATCCGGATGAGCAGTTCTTC. This gives the protein CASSKATDPDEQFF.

V usage is TRBV27 and J usage is TRBJ1-5, with TRBD1 matching over 7 bases. The CDR3 is 15 amino acids. CDR1 MNHEY and CDR2 SMNVEV come from the germline V gene (reference sequence). J lost 3 bases, V lost 8 bases, and 10 bases had no gene match. In DNA form, the CDR3 reads TGTGCCAGCCGTAGAGGGGGCGTAAACAATCAGCCCCAGCATTTT. Its translation is CASRRGGVNNQPQHF.

J is TRBJ2-1 and V is TRBV7-8, with D possibly matching TRBD1 (5 bases). The germline gives CDR1 SGHVS, CDR2 FQNEAQ. Trimming took 1 base from V and 0 from J, leaving 13 bases between them. The CDR3 extends over 17 amino acids. CDR3 region: CASSLDVDTTSYNEQFF. The DNA of the CDR3 is TGTGCCAGCAGCTTAGATGTGGACACCACCTCCTACAATGAGCAGTTCTTC. Based on the CDR3 plus reference TRBV7-8 and TRBJ2-1, the full variable domain is GAGVSQSPRYKVAKRGQDVALRCDPISGHVSLFWYQQALGQGPEFLTYFQNEAQLDKSGLPSDRFFAERPEGSVSTLKIQRTQQEDSAVYLCASSLDVDTTSYNEQFFGPGTRLTVL.

V usage is TRBV6-5 and J usage is TRBJ2-5, with D possibly TRBD2 on 5 matching bases. Germline V CDR1 and CDR2: MNHEY, SVGAGI. The CDR3 covers 14 residues. Trimming pared 4 bases from V and 0 bases from J, leaving 9 bases between. The CDR3 nucleotides read TGTGCCAGCAGTTCGAACGGGGACCAAGAGACCCAGTACTTC. Amino acid sequence: CASSSNGDQETQYF.

This clone came up once. The chain uses TRBV30 and TRBJ2-3, with 11 bases identical to TRBD2. CDR3 length equals 18 residues. Germline trimming cut 2 bases from V and 0 bases from J; bases unmatched to any gene: 10. Germline assignment: CDR1 GTSNPN and CDR2 SVGIG (reference sequence). The CDR3: CAWSLSGGVPYSTDTQYF. Written as DNA, the CDR3 is TGTGCCTGGAGTCTTAGCGGGGGGGTCCCCTATAGCACAGATACGCAGTATTTT.

The chain employs TRBV5-1 and TRBJ2-1, with TRBD2 matching 11 bases. V shed 1 base, J shed 7 bases, and the junction held 4 bases outside the gene matches. This CDR3 has 15 residues. The germline CDR1 and CDR2 sequences are SGHRS and YFSETQ. CDR3 region: CASSLSLAGGNEQFF. In DNA form, the CDR3 reads TGCGCCAGCAGCTTGAGTCTAGCGGGGGGAAATGAGCAGTTCTTC.

The chain has TRBV6-1 and TRBJ1-1, with 8 positions matching TRBD1. Unmatched junction bases numbered 7, after V lost 4 bases and J lost 3 bases. In germline, CDR1 is MNHNS, CDR2 SASEGT. The CDR3 loop spans 15 amino acids. CDR3 in amino acids: CASSARQGSDTEAFF. For the CDR3, the DNA is TGTGCCAGCAGTGCCCGACAGGGGTCGGACACTGAAGCTTTCTTT.

The CDR3 protein is CASRTAIDEKLFF. The CDR3 DNA is TGTGCCAGCCGGACAGCGATTGATGAAAAACTGTTTTTT. The J gene is TRBJ1-4, the V gene TRBV7-9, with D possibly matching TRBD1 (6 bases). The CDR3 is made up of 13 amino acids. Germline CDR1 reads SEHNR; CDR2 reads FQNEAQ (reference sequence). Deletions cut 8 bases from V and 6 bases from J, with 13 bases between.

The chain couples TRBV6-6 to TRBJ2-7; D possibly corresponds to TRBD2 (6 bases). Germline-derived CDR1 and CDR2 are MNHNY and SVGAGI (reference sequence). Trimming took 6 bases from V and 7 from J, leaving 10 bases between them. The CDR3 consists of 11 residues. The CDR3 DNA follows: TGTGCCAGCAGCCTACGGGGGGAGCAGTACTTC. Amino acid sequence: CASSLRGEQYF.

This chain joins TRBV19 and TRBJ2-7, with 10 nucleotides matching TRBD1. The germline V gene encodes CDR1 LNHDA and CDR2 SQIVND (reference sequence). The V and J ends lost 2 bases and 3 bases, in that order; junction bases with no gene match: 4. The CDR3 is 15 amino acids. This chain's CDR3 is CASSIRDRGDYEQYF. As DNA, the CDR3 is TGTGCCAGTAGTATAAGGGACAGGGGAGACTACGAGCAGTACTTC.

The V call is TRBV25-1, the J call TRBJ2-2; 9 nucleotides align to TRBD2. The CDR3 covers 16 residues. V was clipped by 3 bases and J by 4 bases; unmatched bases: 6. The germline V gene encodes CDR1 MGHDK and CDR2 SYGVNS. This chain's CDR3 is CASSETSGGITGELFF. CDR3 coding DNA: TGTGCCAGCAGTGAGACCAGCGGGGGGATCACCGGGGAGCTGTTTTTT.